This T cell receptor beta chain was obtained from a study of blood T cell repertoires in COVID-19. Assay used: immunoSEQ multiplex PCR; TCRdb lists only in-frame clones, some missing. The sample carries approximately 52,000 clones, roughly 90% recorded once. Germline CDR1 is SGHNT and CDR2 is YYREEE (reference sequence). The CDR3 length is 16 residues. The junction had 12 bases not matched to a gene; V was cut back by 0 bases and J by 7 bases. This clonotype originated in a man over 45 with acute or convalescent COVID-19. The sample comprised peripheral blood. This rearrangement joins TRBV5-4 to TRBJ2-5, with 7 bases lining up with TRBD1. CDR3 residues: CASSLESGQVQRTQYF. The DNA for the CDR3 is TGTGCCAGCAGCTTGGAGTCCGGACAGGTCCAAAGGACCCAGTACTTC.